This T cell receptor (beta chain) was sequenced in a study of blood T cell repertoires in COVID-19. Study-level background: T cells, B-cell-depleted T cells, or PBMCs supplied cDNA or gDNA.

As originally analysed: Reference gene primers were amplified, and this amplification served to estimate nucleated cell counts. Some clones are missing from TCRdb's copy, which holds only in-frame ones; the method was immunoSEQ multiplex PCR. Clone size and V and J calls were adopted from that table, with D and trimming inferred from the DNA. The data contain just under 350,000 clones, 90% to 95% of them seen just once; the ten biggest clones take up 2.5% to 4%. Per the germline V gene, CDR1 is SQVTM and CDR2 is ANQGSEA. The CDR3 is made up of 13 amino acids. Unmatched junction bases numbered 4, after V lost 7 bases and J lost 2 bases.

This sequence joins TRBV29-1 and TRBJ1-2; TRBD1 matches 10 bases. The sequencing input was peripheral blood. The source of this sequence is a woman aged 18-29 years who had recovered from COVID-19. CDR3: CSGGQGENYGYTF. CDR3 DNA sequence: TGCAGCGGTGGACAGGGGGAGAACTATGGCTACACCTTC. Variable domain in full (rest from reference TRBV29-1 and TRBJ1-2): SAVISQKPSRDICQRGTSLTIQCQVDSQVTMMFWYRQQPGQSLTLIATANQGSEATYESGFVIDKFPISRPNLTFSTLTVSNMSPEDSSIYLCSGGQGENYGYTFGSGTRLTVV.